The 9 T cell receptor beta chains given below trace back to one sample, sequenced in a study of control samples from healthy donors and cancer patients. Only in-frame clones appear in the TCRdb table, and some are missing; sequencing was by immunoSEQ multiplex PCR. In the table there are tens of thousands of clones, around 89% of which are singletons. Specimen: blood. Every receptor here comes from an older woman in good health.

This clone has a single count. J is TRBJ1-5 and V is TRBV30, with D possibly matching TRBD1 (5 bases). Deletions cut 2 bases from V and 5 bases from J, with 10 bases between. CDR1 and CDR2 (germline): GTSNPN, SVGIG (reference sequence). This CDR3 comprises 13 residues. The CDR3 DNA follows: TGTGCCTGGAGTTGGCAGGGTGATCAGCCCCAGCATTTT. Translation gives CAWSWQGDQPQHF.

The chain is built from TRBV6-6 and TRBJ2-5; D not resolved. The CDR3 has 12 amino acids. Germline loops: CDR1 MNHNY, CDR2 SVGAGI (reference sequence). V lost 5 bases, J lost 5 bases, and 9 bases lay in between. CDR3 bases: TGTGCCAGCAGTACAATCCCGGAGACCCAGTACTTC. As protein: CASSTIPETQYF.

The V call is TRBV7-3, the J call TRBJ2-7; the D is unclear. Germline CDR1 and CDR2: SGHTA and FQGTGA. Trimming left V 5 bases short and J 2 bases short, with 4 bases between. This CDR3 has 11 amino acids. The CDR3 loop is CASSRAYEQYF. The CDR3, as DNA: TGTGCCAGCAGCCGGGCCTACGAGCAGTACTTC.

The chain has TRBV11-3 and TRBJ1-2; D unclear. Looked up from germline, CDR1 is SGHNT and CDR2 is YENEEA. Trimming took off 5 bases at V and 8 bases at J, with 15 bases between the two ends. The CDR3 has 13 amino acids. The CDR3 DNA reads TGTGCCAGCAGCCTCCCAAACGGGGAGGGCTACACCTTC. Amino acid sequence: CASSLPNGEGYTF.

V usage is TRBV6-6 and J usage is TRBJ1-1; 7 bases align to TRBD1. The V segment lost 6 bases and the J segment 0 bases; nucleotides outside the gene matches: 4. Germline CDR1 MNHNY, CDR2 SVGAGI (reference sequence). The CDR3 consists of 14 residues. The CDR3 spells CASSRDSLNTEAFF. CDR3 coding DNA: TGTGCCAGCAGCAGGGACAGCCTGAACACTGAAGCTTTCTTT.

In DNA, the CDR3 is TGTGCCAGCAGCCAACAGGGCCGAACTGGAAACACCATATATTTT. Its protein is CASSQQGRTGNTIYF. This rearrangement joins TRBV4-2 to TRBJ1-3; D is perhaps TRBD1 (5 bases). Germline V gene data show CDR1 as LGHNA and CDR2 as YNFKEQ. V dropped 2 bases and J dropped 2 bases, with 10 bases sitting between them. CDR3 length: 15 amino acids.

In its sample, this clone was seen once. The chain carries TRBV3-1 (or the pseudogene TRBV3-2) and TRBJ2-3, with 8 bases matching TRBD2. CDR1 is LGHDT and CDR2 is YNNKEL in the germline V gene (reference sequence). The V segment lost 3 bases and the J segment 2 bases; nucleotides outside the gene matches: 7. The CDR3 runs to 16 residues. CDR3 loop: CASSHLAGGSTDTQYF. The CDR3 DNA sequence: TGTGCCAGCAGCCATCTAGCGGGTGGGTCCACAGATACGCAGTATTTT.

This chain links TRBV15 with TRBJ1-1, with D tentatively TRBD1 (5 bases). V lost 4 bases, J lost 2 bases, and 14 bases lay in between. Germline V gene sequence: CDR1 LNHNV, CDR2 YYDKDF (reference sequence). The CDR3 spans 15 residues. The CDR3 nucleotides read TGTGCCACCAGCACTACCCTGGGACGAAACACTGAAGCTTTCTTT. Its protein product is CATSTTLGRNTEAFF.

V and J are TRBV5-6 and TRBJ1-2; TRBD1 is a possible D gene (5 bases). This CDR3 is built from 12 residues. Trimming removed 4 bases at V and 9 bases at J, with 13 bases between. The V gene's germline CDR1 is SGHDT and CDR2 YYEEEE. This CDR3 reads CASSAGFNSYTF. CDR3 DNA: TGTGCCAGCAGCGCAGGGTTTAATAGCTACACCTTC.